This T cell receptor (beta chain) was profiled in a study of blood T cells in healthy people across ages. Then a second PCR, running roughly 7 to 11 cycles, was carried out with a sample-barcoded 5' primer and a J-beta primer mix. TCRdb reprocessed the 5' RACE reads with MiXCR, giving one entry per CDR3 protein. This sample has 1.5 million to 2 million distinct CDR3 sequences, with over 25% found just once. This clonotype turned up a few times. What it binds is unknown. Study-level findings and limits: PBMCs that were unsorted prevented a conclusive naive versus antigen-experienced comparison.

This receptor was taken from a woman aged 25 to 45 in good health. The specimen sequenced was blood.

The CDR3 is CSARLGLTQGTIYGYTF. The CDR3 DNA is TGCAGTGCTAGATTAGGCCTTACACAGGGGACCATCTATGGCTACACCTTC. The gene calls are TRBV20-1 and TRBJ1-2; 7 bases are shared with TRBD1. With 2 bases clipped from V and 4 bases from J, the junction kept 16 bases outside the gene matches. The CDR3 length is 17 residues. The germline V gene encodes CDR1 DFQATT and CDR2 SNEGSKA (reference sequence).